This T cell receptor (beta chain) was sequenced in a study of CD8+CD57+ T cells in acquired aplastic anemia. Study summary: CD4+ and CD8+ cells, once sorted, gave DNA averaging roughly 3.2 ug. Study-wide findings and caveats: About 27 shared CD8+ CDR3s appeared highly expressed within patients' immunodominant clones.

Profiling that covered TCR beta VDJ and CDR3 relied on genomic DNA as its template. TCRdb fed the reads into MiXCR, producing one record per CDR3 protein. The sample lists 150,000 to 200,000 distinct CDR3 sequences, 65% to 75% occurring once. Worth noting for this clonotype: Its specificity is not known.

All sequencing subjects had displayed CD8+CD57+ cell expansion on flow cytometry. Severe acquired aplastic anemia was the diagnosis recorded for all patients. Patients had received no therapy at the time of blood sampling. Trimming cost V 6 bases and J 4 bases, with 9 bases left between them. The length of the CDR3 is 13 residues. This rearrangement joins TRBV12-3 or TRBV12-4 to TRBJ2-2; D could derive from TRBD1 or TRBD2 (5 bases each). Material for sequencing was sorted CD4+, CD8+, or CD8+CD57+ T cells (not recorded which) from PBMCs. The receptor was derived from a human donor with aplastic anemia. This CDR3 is CASSWDVTGELFF. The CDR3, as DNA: TGTGCCAGCAGCTGGGACGTCACCGGGGAGCTGTTTTTT.